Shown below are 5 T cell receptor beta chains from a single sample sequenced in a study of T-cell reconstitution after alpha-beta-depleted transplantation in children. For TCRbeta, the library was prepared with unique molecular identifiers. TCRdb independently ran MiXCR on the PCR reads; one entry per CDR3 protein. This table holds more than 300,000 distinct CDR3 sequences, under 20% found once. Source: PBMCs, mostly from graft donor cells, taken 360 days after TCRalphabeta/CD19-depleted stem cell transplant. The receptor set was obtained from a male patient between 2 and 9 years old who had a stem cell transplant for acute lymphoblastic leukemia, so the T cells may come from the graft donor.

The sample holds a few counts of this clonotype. CDR3 sequence: CASSLTNVPGELFF. CDR3 in DNA: TGTGCCAGCAGTTTAACCAACGTCCCCGGGGAGCTGTTTTTT. V is TRBV28 and J is TRBJ2-2, with D unclear. V was shortened by 2 bases and J by 6 bases, with 10 bases between the two germline ends. Germline CDR1 MDHEN, CDR2 SYDVKM. The CDR3 length is 14 residues.

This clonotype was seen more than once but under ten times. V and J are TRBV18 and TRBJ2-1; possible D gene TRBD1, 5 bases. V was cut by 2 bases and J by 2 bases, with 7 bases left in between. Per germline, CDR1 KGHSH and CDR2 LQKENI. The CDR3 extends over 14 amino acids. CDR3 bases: TGTGCCAGCTCACCAGGGGCTACCTACAATGAGCAGTTCTTC. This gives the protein CASSPGATYNEQFF.

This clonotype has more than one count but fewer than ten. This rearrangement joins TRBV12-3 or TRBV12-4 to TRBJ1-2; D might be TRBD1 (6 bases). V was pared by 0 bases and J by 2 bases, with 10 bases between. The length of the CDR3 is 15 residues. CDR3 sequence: CASSLAQGVNYGYTF. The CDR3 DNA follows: TGTGCCAGCAGTTTAGCACAGGGCGTGAACTATGGCTACACCTTC.

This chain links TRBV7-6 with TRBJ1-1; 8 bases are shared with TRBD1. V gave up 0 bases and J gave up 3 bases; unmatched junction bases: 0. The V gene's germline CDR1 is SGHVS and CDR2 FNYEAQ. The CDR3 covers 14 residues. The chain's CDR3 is CASSLATGDTEAFF. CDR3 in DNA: TGTGCCAGCAGCTTAGCGACAGGGGACACTGAAGCTTTCTTT.

The CDR3 region is CAISGTPSYEQYF. The CDR3 nucleotides are TGTGCCATTAGCGGGACCCCCTCCTACGAGCAGTACTTC. The V gene is TRBV10-3, the J gene TRBJ2-7; 8 bases are shared with TRBD2. Germline V lookup: CDR1 ENHRY, CDR2 SYGVKD. J lost 0 bases, V lost 9 bases, and 4 bases had no gene match. The CDR3 is 13 residues long.